This is a list of T cell receptor beta chains from one sample in a study of blood T cells in healthy people across ages. TCRdb called the 5' RACE reads again in MiXCR, with one record for every CDR3 protein. The top ten hold 23% of the sample, which has some 1,800,000 distinct CDR3 sequences, approximately 40% seen once. The source material was blood. The receptors come from a human donor in good health. CDR3s include the opening cysteine and the closing phenylalanine or tryptophan. A D gene is named only where the DNA matches it firmly. The size of a clone is reported for some rows only, either as once, few or many, or as a class for expanded clones.

TRBV28	TRBJ1-2	.	.	TGTGCCAGCAGCTCCTTCGGACCTAACTATGGCTACACCTTC	CASSSFGPNYGYTF
TRBV7-2	TRBJ2-7	TRBD2	.	TGTGCCAGCAGCCTCGGGACTATCCCCAACGAGCAGTACTTC	CASSLGTIPNEQYF
TRBV10-3	TRBJ1-2	TRBD1	.	TGTGCCATCAGCTGGACAGGGCAGAACTATGGCTACACCTTC	CAISWTGQNYGYTF
TRBV9	TRBJ2-7	.	once	TGTGCCAGCAGCGCCGGAGGGCCGGGCGAGCAGTACTTC	CASSAGGPGEQYF
TRBV5-1	TRBJ1-2	.	.	TGCGCCAGCAACCGAACCAAACTGGACAGTTCTGGCTACACCTTC	CASNRTKLDSSGYTF
TRBV20-1	TRBJ2-7	TRBD1	.	TGCAGTGCCCTCCCCTTGGGACAGGGCGGTAAAAGCTCCTACGAGCAGTACTTC	CSALPLGQGGKSSYEQYF
TRBV5-1	TRBJ2-3	.	once	TGCGCCAACAGCTTTGATGAGAGGAGGACAGATACGCAGTATTTT	CANSFDERRTDTQYF
TRBV5-5	TRBJ2-1	.	.	TGTGCCAGCAGCTTGTTGCTAGAAGTCAAGTTCTTC	CASSLLLEVKFF
TRBV5-5	TRBJ2-5	TRBD2	.	TGTGCCAGCGACGACAGCGGTGCTAGCGGGGTACAAGAGACCCAGTACTTC	CASDDSGASGVQETQYF
TRBV12-3/TRBV12-4	TRBJ1-3	.	.	TGTGCCAGCACCGAACAGACATCTGGAAACACCATATATTTT	CASTEQTSGNTIYF
TRBV7-3	TRBJ2-5	TRBD2	.	TGTGCCAGCAGCTTTGGGGCGCGGGGGGCGCAAGAGACCCAGTACTTC	CASSFGARGAQETQYF